This entry concerns a single TCR beta chain. Its matching antigen is unknown. This record comes from a study of CD8 T cells in ankylosing spondylitis. Study conclusions and caveats: What seemed typical of ankylosing spondylitis blood was a TCR beta motif built from about eight highly homologous variants. Before this, some motif variants had been reported in reactive arthritis synovial fluid and blood. Reported data indicate significant enrichment of disease-linked clones within matched ankylosing spondylitis synovial fluid.

Making use of molecular barcodes, quantitative 5'-RACE generated TCR beta libraries. TCRdb re-analysed the 5' RACE reads in MiXCR, keeping a single row per CDR3 protein. The sample holds around 430,000 distinct CDR3 sequences, about a sixth seen once. The receptor was derived from a male donor with ankylosing spondylitis. Sequencing was carried out using blood, either unsorted or a sorted T cell fraction (not recorded which).

In nucleotides, the CDR3 is TGTGCCAGCATCCAGAGGGACAGCCAAGAGACCCAGTACTTC. Encoded protein: CASIQRDSQETQYF. The V and J genes are TRBV28 and TRBJ2-5; 7 bases are a match to TRBD1. This CDR3 has 14 amino acids. Germline assignment: CDR1 MDHEN and CDR2 SYDVKM. Losses at the gene ends were 7 bases for V and 1 base for J; bases not matched to a gene: 6.